Listed below are T cell receptor beta chains from one sample, sequenced in a study of blood T cells in healthy people across ages. TCRdb reanalysed the 5' RACE reads using MiXCR and keeps one entry per CDR3 protein. The sample has 1.5 million or so distinct CDR3 sequences; roughly 40% are singletons. The sequencing input was blood. These receptors came from a woman aged 18-29 years in good health. Both conserved end residues are part of each CDR3. A D gene is named only where the DNA matches it firmly. For some rows the clone size is stated as once, few or many, or as a class when expanded; others skip it.

cdr3_nt,cdr3_aa,v_call,d_call,j_call,clone_size
TGTGCCAGCAGACGGCCGGGACTAGCGGGACTTAGGGAGACCCAGTACTTC,CASRRPGLAGLRETQYF,TRBV7-9,TRBD2,TRBJ2-5,.
TGCAGTGCCCATCGATCTATGGGCAATGAGCAGTACTTC,CSAHRSMGNEQYF,TRBV20-1,.,TRBJ2-5,.
TGTGCCAGCAGCCCCGAGAACCCGACCTGGGGGACCCAGTACTTC,CASSPENPTWGTQYF,TRBV9,.,TRBJ2-5,.
TGTGCCAGCATCCTCTCCCCGCAGCCCAGCACTGAAGCTTTCTTT,CASILSPQPSTEAFF,TRBV9,.,TRBJ1-1,.
TGCGCCAGCAGCGTGGATTCGGAGGGTATGACCAACGTCCTGACTTTC,CASSVDSEGMTNVLTF,TRBV5-1,.,TRBJ2-6,.
TGCGCCAGCAGCCAGAACCCACAGGGGACTACTAACTATGGCTACACCTTC,CASSQNPQGTTNYGYTF,TRBV4-1,TRBD1,TRBJ1-2,.
TGTGCCAGCTCACCACCTGCCGACAGATACTACGAGCAGTACTTC,CASSPPADRYYEQYF,TRBV18,.,TRBJ2-7,few
TGTGCCACCAGACGAAGCGGGAGGCGAGAGACCCAGTACTTC,CATRRSGRRETQYF,TRBV15,TRBD2,TRBJ2-5,.
TGTGCCATCAGTGAATTATCGGTCGAAGATACGCAGTATTTT,CAISELSVEDTQYF,TRBV10-3,.,TRBJ2-3,few
TGTGCCAGCAGTGGTGGGGGAGGAAGCACAGATACGCAGTATTTT,CASSGGGGSTDTQYF,TRBV2,.,TRBJ2-3,.
TGTGCCATCAGTGACCTAGCGGAAGCCTCCTACGAGCAGTACTTC,CAISDLAEASYEQYF,TRBV10-3,TRBD2,TRBJ2-7,.
TGTGCCAGCAGTGGACAAACAGGGGGCGGAGAGGAGTACTTC,CASSGQTGGGEEYF,TRBV6-1,TRBD1,TRBJ2-5,.
TGTGCCAGCGCCGAGCAGCGTAGCACAGATACGCAGTATTTT,CASAEQRSTDTQYF,TRBV6-5,.,TRBJ2-3,few
TGTGCCAGCAGTGTAGAGGAGCCGACAGGGGGCTACGAGCAGTACTTC,CASSVEEPTGGYEQYF,TRBV2,TRBD1,TRBJ2-7,.
TGTGCCAGCAGCCAACAAAACAGGGACTATGGCTACACCTTC,CASSQQNRDYGYTF,TRBV3-1,.,TRBJ1-2,few
TGTGCCAGCAGTCTCTGGACCGGGACTAGCCCCGGGGAGCTGTTTTTT,CASSLWTGTSPGELFF,TRBV12-3/TRBV12-4,TRBD2,TRBJ2-2,.
TGCGCCAGCAGATTAACTAGCGGACTTTACGAGCAGTACTTC,CASRLTSGLYEQYF,TRBV5-1,TRBD2,TRBJ2-7,few
TGTGCTAGTGGTTTGGTAGTTAAGGCGGGAGGGAGCACAGATACGCAGTATTTT,CASGLVVKAGGSTDTQYF,TRBV12-5,TRBD2,TRBJ2-3,few
TGTGCCATCAGCACAGGTTTCGATCAGCCCCAGCATTTT,CAISTGFDQPQHF,TRBV10-3,.,TRBJ1-5,.
TGTGCCATCACCGCGGGGACCTATGGCTACACCTTC,CAITAGTYGYTF,TRBV10-3,.,TRBJ1-2,.
TGTGCCAGCAGCGGCCAGCGGGGGCCGTACAATGAGCAGTACTTC,CASSGQRGPYNEQYF,TRBV9,TRBD2,TRBJ2-5,.
TGCGCCAGCAGCTTGGGGGACAGGGGCGATCAGCCCCAGCATTTT,CASSLGDRGDQPQHF,TRBV5-1,TRBD1,TRBJ1-5,.